This TCR beta chain was obtained from a study of blood T cell repertoires in COVID-19 (TCRdb year 2020). Describing the broader study: Samples covering the acute and convalescent phases of COVID-19 were provided by collaborators in the United States, Italy and Spain. Subjects who had been exposed to COVID-19, were actively infected with it, or had recovered from it provided the deeply sampled blood TCRbeta repertoires that made up the dataset. The sample metadata nearly always contained a de-identified subject ID, COVID-19 status, age in years and sex. Where available, HLA class I and class II types were obtained from metadata supplied by the sample provider rather than from assay-based typing. The repertoires were released in a freely available public database meant as a resource for research on the immune response to SARS-CoV-2. The samples were drawn from two sources: the first 160 participants of the ongoing ImmuneRACE study, and over 950 subjects contributed by 6 global collaborators. The material from the prospective study consisted of cDNA or gDNA derived from T cells, B-cell-depleted T cells, or PBMCs.

Overall study outcomes, separate from this receptor: How much clinical and demographic metadata was included differed by source and by participant, and the metadata was provided uncurated.

TCRbeta CDR3 regions were amplified from genomic DNA by means of the immunoSEQ Assay, a bias-controlled multiplex PCR. On the study's bioinformatics: Within the assay, amplification of reference gene primers was used to estimate how many nucleated cells each sample contained. To quantify the absolute abundance of each unique TCRbeta CDR3 rearrangement, sequence reads were collapsed and filtered. Productive Simpson clonality was computed per sample as the square root of Simpson's diversity index over productive rearrangements. Entries here come from immuneACCESS through TCRdb and include only in-frame sequences with V and J called. Some clones fail to appear in such tables; in the studies checked, an unresolved V gene covers under half of the shortfall, and the cause of the remainder is unknown. V, J and clone size are those of that table, while D and trimming were read from the DNA. The sample table shows a few hundred thousand clones, and around 86% are seen once. The ten biggest clones cover roughly 5% of the sample.

Collaborating institutions collected whole blood in K2EDTA tubes following their own protocols. For TCRbeta analysis, collaborators shipped samples in one of three forms: frozen whole blood, isolated PBMCs, or DNA extracted from either of those sample types. Trimming costs V 3 bases and J 7 bases, and their ends lie 19 bases apart. Reading from cysteine to phenylalanine, the CDR3 counts 16 amino acids. Of the read, only the CDR3 DNA is kept; its 48 bases are in frame from base 1. In the germline V gene, CDR1 corresponds to LGHNA and CDR2 to YSLEER. Comment on this clone: Its recognized antigen is unknown. Base-call qualities are not available, and no considerably larger clone is one nucleotide away.

In this chain, TRBV4-3 is recombined with TRBJ2-1; TRBD2 is a weak D gene call, 5 bases matching. This clonotype was sampled from a human donor in a cohort sampled during active COVID-19. Sequencing used peripheral blood. The sequenced DNA: TGCGCCAGCAGCCAGCTCACTAGTCTGCTCGGAAATGAGCAGTTCTTC. Its product reads: CASSQLTSLLGNEQFF.